This T cell receptor beta chain was retrieved from a study of T cell responses to AZD1222 COVID-19 vaccine. Points on this clone: Its specificity is unknown.

The CDR3 consists of 13 residues. Trimming stripped 5 bases from V and 2 bases from J, with 10 bases between. General study results and limits: Once two AZD1222 doses were given, Spike-specific TCR breadth and depth went up. Repertoire sampling occurred only after the peak T cell response. There were mostly white British donors and more females than males, and clonal diversity was possibly underestimated.

The assay was immunoSEQ multiplex PCR, and TCRdb's table has in-frame clones only and misses some. The sample consists of some 120,000 clones, more than 75% of them appearing once. The rearrangement uses TRBV12-3 or TRBV12-4 and TRBJ2-7, with D perhaps TRBD1 (5 bases). The clonotype originates from an adult in good health. The specimen was peripheral blood, collected on day 0 of AZD1222 vaccination. The CDR3 nucleotides read TGTGCCAGCAGTCCCGGACAAACCTACGAGCAGTACTTC. It encodes CASSPGQTYEQYF.